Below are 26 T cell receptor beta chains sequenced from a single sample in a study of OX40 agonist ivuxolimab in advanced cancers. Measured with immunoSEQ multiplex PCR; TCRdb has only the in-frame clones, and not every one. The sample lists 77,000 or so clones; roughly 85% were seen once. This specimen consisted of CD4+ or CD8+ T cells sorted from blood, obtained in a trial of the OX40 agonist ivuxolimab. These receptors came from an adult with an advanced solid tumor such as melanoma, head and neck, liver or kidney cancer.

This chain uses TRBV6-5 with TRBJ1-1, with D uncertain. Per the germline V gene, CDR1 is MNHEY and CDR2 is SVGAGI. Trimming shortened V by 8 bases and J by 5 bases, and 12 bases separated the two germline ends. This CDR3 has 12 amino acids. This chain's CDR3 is CASGETGTEAFF. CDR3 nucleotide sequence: TGTGCCAGCGGCGAAACGGGTACTGAAGCTTTCTTT.

CDR3: CAWSAGTGTSFYNEQFF. The CDR3 region has the DNA TGTGCCTGGAGTGCCGGGACAGGGACATCTTTCTACAATGAGCAGTTCTTC. The genes are TRBV30 and TRBJ2-1, with 9 bases aligning to TRBD1. Germline values: CDR1 GTSNPN, CDR2 SVGIG (reference sequence). The CDR3 is 17 residues long. J gave up 3 bases and V 1 base, and 10 bases lay outside the gene matches.

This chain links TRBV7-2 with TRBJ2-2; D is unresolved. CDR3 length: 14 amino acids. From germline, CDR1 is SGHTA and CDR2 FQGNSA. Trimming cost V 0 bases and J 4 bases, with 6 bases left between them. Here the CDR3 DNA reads TGTGCCAGCAGCTTAGCCTTGGCCACCGGGGAGCTGTTTTTT. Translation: CASSLALATGELFF.

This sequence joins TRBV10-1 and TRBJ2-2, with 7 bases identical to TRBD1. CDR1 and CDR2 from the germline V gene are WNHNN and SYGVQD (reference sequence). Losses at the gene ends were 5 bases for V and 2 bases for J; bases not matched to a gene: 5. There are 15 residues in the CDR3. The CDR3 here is CASSSGTANTGELFF. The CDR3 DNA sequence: TGCGCCAGCAGTTCCGGGACAGCTAACACCGGGGAGCTGTTTTTT.

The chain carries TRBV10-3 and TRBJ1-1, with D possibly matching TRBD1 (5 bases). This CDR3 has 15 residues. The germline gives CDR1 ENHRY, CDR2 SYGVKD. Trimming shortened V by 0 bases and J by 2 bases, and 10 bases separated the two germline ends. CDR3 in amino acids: CAISESTAINTEAFF. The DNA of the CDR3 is TGTGCCATCAGTGAGTCGACAGCAATTAACACTGAAGCTTTCTTT.

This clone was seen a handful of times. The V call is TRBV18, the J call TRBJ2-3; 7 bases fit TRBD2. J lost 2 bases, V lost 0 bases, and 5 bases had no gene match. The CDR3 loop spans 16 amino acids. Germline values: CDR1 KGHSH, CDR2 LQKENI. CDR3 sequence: CASSPPASGYTDTQYF. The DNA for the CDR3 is TGTGCCAGCTCACCACCTGCTAGCGGCTACACAGATACGCAGTATTTT.

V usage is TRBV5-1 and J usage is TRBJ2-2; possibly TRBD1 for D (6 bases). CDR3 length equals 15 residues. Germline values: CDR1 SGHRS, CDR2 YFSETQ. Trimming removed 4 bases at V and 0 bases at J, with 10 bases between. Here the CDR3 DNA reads TGCGCCAGCAGCCAAACAGGGTCGAACACCGGGGAGCTGTTTTTT. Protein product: CASSQTGSNTGELFF. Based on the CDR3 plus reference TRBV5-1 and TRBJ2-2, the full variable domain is KAGVTQTPRYLIKTRGQQVTLSCSPISGHRSVSWYQQTPGQGLQFLFEYFSETQRNKGNFPGRFSGRQFSNSRSEMNVSTLELGDSALYLCASSQTGSNTGELFFGEGSRLTVL.

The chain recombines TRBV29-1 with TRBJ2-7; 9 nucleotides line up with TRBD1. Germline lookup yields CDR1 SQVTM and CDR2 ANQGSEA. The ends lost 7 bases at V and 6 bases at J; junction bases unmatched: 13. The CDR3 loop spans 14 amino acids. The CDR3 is CSAVVDRGVREQYF. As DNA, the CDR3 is TGCAGCGCCGTGGTGGACAGGGGCGTACGCGAGCAGTACTTC.

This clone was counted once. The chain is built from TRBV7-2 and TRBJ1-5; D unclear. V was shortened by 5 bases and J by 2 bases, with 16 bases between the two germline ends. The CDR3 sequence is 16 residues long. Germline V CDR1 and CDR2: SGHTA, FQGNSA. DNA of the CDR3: TGTGCCAGCAGCCCGGAGCCCTATTGGGGCAATCAGCCCCAGCATTTT. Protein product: CASSPEPYWGNQPQHF.

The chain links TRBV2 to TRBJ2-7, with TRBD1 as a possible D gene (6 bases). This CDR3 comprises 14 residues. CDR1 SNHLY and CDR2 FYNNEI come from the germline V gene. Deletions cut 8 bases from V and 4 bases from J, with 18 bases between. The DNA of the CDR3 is TGTGCCAGCTTCAAGGAAAGGGGGACGTACGAGCAGTACTTC. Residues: CASFKERGTYEQYF.

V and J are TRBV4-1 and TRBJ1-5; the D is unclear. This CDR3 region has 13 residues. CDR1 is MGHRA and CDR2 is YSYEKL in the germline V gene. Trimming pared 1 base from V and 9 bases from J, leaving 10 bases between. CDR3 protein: CASSQVARGPQHF. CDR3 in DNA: TGCGCCAGCAGCCAAGTTGCGAGAGGGCCCCAGCATTTT.

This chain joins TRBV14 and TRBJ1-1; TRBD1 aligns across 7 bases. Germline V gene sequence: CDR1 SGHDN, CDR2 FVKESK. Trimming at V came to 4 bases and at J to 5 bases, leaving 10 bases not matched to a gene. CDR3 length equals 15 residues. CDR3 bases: TGTGCCAGCAGCCCCATCGACAGGGTAAAGACTGAAGCTTTCTTT. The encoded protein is CASSPIDRVKTEAFF.

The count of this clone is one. The DNA of the CDR3 is TGTGCCAGCAGTTATCGGGGGACTGCCTACGAGCAGTACTTC. Its translation: CASSYRGTAYEQYF. V gene TRBV6-5 combines with J gene TRBJ2-7; D is possibly TRBD2 (6 bases). The germline V gene has CDR1 MNHEY and CDR2 SVGAGI. Trimming removed 3 bases from V and 2 bases from J, with 11 bases in between. CDR3 size: 14 residues.

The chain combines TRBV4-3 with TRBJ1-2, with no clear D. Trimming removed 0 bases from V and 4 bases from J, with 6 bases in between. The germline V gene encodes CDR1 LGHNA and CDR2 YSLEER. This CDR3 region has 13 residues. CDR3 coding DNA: TGCGCCAGCAGCCAAGACAGGAGCTATGGCTACACCTTC. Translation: CASSQDRSYGYTF.

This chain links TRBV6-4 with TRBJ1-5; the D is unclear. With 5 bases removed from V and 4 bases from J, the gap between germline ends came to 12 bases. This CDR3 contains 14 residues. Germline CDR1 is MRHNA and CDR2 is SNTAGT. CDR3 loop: CASSLGFGNQPQHF. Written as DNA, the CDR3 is TGTGCCAGCAGTCTAGGGTTTGGTAATCAGCCCCAGCATTTT.

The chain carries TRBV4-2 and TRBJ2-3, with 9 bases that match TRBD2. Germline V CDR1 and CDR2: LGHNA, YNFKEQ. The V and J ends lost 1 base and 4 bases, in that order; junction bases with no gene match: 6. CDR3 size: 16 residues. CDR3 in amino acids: CASSQASGIASDTQYF. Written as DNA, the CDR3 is TGTGCCAGCAGCCAAGCTAGCGGGATTGCGTCAGATACGCAGTATTTT.

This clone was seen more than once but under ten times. Here the CDR3 reads CAISARLAQEGETQYF. CDR3 bases: TGTGCCATCAGTGCCCGCCTAGCGCAGGAGGGGGAGACCCAGTACTTC. The rearrangement joins TRBV10-3 to TRBJ2-5; D might be TRBD2 (6 bases). The CDR3 covers 16 residues. The germline V gene encodes CDR1 ENHRY and CDR2 SYGVKD. V was cut by 4 bases and J by 5 bases, with 20 bases left in between.

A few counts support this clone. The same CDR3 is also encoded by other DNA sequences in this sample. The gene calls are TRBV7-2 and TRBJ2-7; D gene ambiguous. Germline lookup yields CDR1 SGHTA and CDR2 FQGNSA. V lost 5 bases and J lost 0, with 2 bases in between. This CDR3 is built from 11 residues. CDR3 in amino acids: CASSVSYEQYF. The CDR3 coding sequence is TGTGCCAGCAGCGTCTCCTACGAGCAGTACTTC.

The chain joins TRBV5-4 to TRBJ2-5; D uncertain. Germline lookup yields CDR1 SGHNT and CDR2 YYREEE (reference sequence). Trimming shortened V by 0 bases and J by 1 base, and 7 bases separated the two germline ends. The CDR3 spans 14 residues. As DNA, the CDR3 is TGTGCCAGCAGCTTGGACGGGCCCCAAGAGACCCAGTACTTC. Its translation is CASSLDGPQETQYF.

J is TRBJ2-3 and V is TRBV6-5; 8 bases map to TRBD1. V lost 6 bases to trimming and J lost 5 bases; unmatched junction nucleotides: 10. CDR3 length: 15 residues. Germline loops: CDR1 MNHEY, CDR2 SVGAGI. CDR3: CASSLQGARGDTQYF. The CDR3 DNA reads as TGTGCCAGCAGCCTTCAGGGGGCAAGAGGAGATACGCAGTATTTT.

The CDR3 spells CASSPPTITGQVIYEQYF. The CDR3 DNA follows: TGTGCCAGCTCACCACCTACAATAACGGGACAGGTAATCTACGAGCAGTACTTC. The rearrangement joins TRBV18 to TRBJ2-7; 8 bases map to TRBD1. The CDR3 extends over 18 amino acids. CDR1 is KGHSH and CDR2 is LQKENI in the germline V gene. The ends lost 0 bases at V and 3 bases at J; junction bases unmatched: 13.

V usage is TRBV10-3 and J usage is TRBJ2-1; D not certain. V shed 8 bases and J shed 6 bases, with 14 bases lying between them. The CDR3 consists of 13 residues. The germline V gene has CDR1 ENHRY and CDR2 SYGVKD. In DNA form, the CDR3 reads TGTGCCATCGGCACTCCCCCTGCCAATGAGCAGTTCTTC. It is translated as CAIGTPPANEQFF.

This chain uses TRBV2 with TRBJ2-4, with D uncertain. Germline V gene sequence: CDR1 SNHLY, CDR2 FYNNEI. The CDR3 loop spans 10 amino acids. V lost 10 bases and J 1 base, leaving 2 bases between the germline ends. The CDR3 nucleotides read TGTGCCACGGCCAAAAACATTCAGTACTTC. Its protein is CATAKNIQYF.

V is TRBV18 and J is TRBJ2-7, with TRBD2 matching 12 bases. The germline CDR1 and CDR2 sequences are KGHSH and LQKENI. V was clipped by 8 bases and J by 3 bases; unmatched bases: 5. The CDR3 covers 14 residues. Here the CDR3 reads CASATSGRLYEQYF. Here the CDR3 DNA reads TGTGCCAGCGCGACTAGCGGGAGACTCTACGAGCAGTACTTC.

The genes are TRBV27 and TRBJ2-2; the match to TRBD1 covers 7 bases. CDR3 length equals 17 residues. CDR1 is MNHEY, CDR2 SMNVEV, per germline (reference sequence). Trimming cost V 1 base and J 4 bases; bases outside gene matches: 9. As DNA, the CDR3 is TGTGCCAGCAGTTTATTATCAGGGGGAGTCGGCACCGGGGAGCTGTTTTTT. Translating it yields CASSLLSGGVGTGELFF.

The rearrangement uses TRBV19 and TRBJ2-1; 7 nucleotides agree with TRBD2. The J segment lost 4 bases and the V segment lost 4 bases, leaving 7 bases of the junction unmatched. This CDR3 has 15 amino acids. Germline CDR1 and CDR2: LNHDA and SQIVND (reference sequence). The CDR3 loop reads CASSTPWGGYNEQFF. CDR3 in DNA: TGTGCCAGTAGTACCCCGTGGGGGGGTTACAATGAGCAGTTCTTC.